Shown below are 32 T cell receptor beta chains from a single sample sequenced in a study of blood T cells in healthy people across ages. A second about 6 to 11 cycle PCR used barcoded and J-beta primers. TCRdb re-called the 5' RACE reads with MiXCR, one entry per CDR3 protein. The repertoire holds roughly 1.6 million distinct CDR3 sequences, roughly 32% seen once, with 10% to 12% in the top ten. The sample comprised blood. Receptors were obtained from a woman aged 25-40 years in good health.

Here the CDR3 reads CSVESTGASYEQYF. The CDR3 DNA reads as TGCAGCGTTGAATCGACAGGGGCCTCCTACGAGCAGTACTTC. The chain employs TRBV29-1 and TRBJ2-7, with 8 bases fitting TRBD1. Germline CDR1 and CDR2: SQVTM and ANQGSEA. The CDR3 runs 14 residues. V lost 2 bases to trimming and J lost 0 bases; unmatched junction nucleotides: 3.

This clonotype showed up many times. The chain links TRBV2 to TRBJ2-7; 8 bases fit TRBD1. Germline V gives CDR1 SNHLY, CDR2 FYNNEI. J gave up 0 bases and V 8 bases, and 6 bases lay outside the gene matches. CDR3 length: 14 amino acids. The CDR3 is CASSGGRSSYEQYF. In DNA form, the CDR3 reads TGTGCCAGCTCAGGGGGCCGGAGCTCCTACGAGCAGTACTTC.

Note on this clonotype: Likely a read error: the CDR3 ends without its conserved phenylalanine or tryptophan. The J gene is TRBJ2-5, the V gene TRBV9; D ambiguous. The J call may be wrong; the DNA end is better matched by TRBJ2-7. This CDR3 contains 13 residues. Germline V lookup: CDR1 SGDLS, CDR2 YYNGEE. The CDR3 bases are TGTGCCAGCAGCCATATGGAGTATGGCGAGCAGTACTTA. It specifies CASSHMEYGEQYL.

The V gene is TRBV12-3 or TRBV12-4, the J gene TRBJ2-5, with 7 bases that match TRBD1. This CDR3 is built from 14 residues. Trimming cost V 6 bases and J 5 bases; bases outside gene matches: 9. The CDR3 DNA reads as TGTGCCAGCAGCAACCTAAGGGGGCGGGAGACCCAGTACTTC. The encoded protein is CASSNLRGRETQYF.

This sequence joins TRBV3-1 and TRBJ2-1, with a tentative D call TRBD2 (5 bases). Germline CDR1 reads LGHDT; CDR2 reads YNNKEL (reference sequence). Trimming pared 2 bases from V and 0 bases from J, leaving 14 bases between. This CDR3 has 17 amino acids. CDR3: CASSQLGAGSSYNEQFF. CDR3 nucleotide sequence: TGTGCCAGCAGCCAATTAGGTGCTGGGAGCTCCTACAATGAGCAGTTCTTC.

This clonotype was recorded a few times. The chain joins TRBV9 to TRBJ2-5; 8 nucleotides match TRBD1. V lost 3 bases, J lost 5 bases, and 9 bases stayed unmatched. The CDR3 has 15 amino acids. Germline CDR1 reads SGDLS; CDR2 reads YYNGEE. The DNA of the CDR3 is TGTGCCAGCAGCGCCATGACAGGGGCCGGGGAGACCCAGTACTTC. Residues: CASSAMTGAGETQYF.

This clonotype has more than one count but fewer than ten. The chain uses TRBV4-1 and TRBJ2-7; no reliable D call. Germline lookup yields CDR1 MGHRA and CDR2 YSYEKL. This CDR3 contains 15 residues. V dropped 3 bases and J dropped 7 bases, with 19 bases sitting between them. The CDR3 reads CASSQLQAALSEQYF. The CDR3 DNA reads TGCGCCAGCAGCCAGCTCCAGGCGGCCCTATCAGAGCAGTACTTC.

The V gene is TRBV6-5, the J gene TRBJ2-1; the match to TRBD2 covers 13 bases. This CDR3 spans 16 amino acids. Germline trimming cut 6 bases from V and 3 bases from J; bases unmatched to any gene: 5. Germline loops: CDR1 MNHEY, CDR2 SVGAGI. CDR3: CASRLLAGGSYNEQFF. The CDR3 DNA is TGTGCCAGCAGGCTACTAGCGGGAGGGAGCTACAATGAGCAGTTCTTC.

This clonotype was observed a handful of times. The CDR3 here is CASSPAGFAGAGTDTQYF. The CDR3 region has the DNA TGTGCCAGCAGCCCAGCAGGCTTTGCGGGGGCGGGGACAGATACGCAGTATTTT. The chain combines TRBV7-6 with TRBJ2-3; D is perhaps TRBD2 (7 bases). The CDR3 length is 18 residues. With 5 bases removed from V and 3 bases from J, the gap between germline ends came to 24 bases. Germline V CDR1 and CDR2: SGHVS, FNYEAQ.

The table lists this clonotype with a few counts. This chain joins TRBV12-3 or TRBV12-4 and TRBJ1-1, with a weak D call TRBD1 (5 bases). V dropped 8 bases and J dropped 3 bases, with 25 bases sitting between them. The CDR3 sequence is 17 residues long. CDR3 protein: CASAPKAVRVGDTEAFF. The CDR3, as DNA: TGTGCCAGCGCCCCCAAGGCAGTGAGGGTGGGGGACACTGAAGCTTTCTTT.

This clonotype showed up just once. The V gene is TRBV28, the J gene TRBJ1-5, with D perhaps TRBD1 (5 bases). Germline CDR1 is MDHEN and CDR2 is SYDVKM. V was cut by 7 bases and J by 0 bases, with 16 bases left in between. The CDR3 contains 16 residues. The CDR3 loop reads CASTPPRGRSNQPQHF. The CDR3 DNA sequence: TGTGCCAGCACCCCCCCGAGGGGTCGTAGCAATCAGCCCCAGCATTTT.

This clonotype was seen more than once but under ten times. Lacking the conserved final phenylalanine or tryptophan, this CDR3 likely reflects a read error. This sequence joins TRBV29-1 and TRBJ2-7; TRBD2 might be the D (6 bases). The end of the DNA aligns better with TRBJ2-5, so the J call may be wrong. Per germline, CDR1 SQVTM and CDR2 ANQGSEA. CDR3 length equals 15 residues. CDR3 amino acids: CSVEGGEALGETQYL. In DNA form, the CDR3 reads TGCAGCGTTGAAGGGGGGGAAGCATTGGGAGAGACCCAGTACTTA.

The sample holds a few counts of this clonotype. This sequence joins TRBV9 and TRBJ2-7; 9 nucleotides align to TRBD2. Germline-derived CDR1 and CDR2 are SGDLS and YYNGEE. This CDR3 region has 14 residues. V shed 3 bases and J 5 bases; nucleotides not matched to a gene: 6. The CDR3 is CASSALAGIDEQYF. CDR3 nucleotides: TGTGCCAGCAGCGCCCTAGCGGGAATTGACGAGCAGTACTTC. Variable domain in full (rest from reference TRBV9 and TRBJ2-7): DSGVTQTPKHLITATGQRVTLRCSPRSGDLSVYWYQQSLDQGLQFLIQYYNGEERAKGNILERFSAQQFPDLHSELNLSSLELGDSALYFCASSALAGIDEQYFGPGTRLTVT.

This clonotype came up many times. The gene calls are TRBV20-1 and TRBJ2-3; D perhaps matches TRBD1 (5 bases). V was clipped by 6 bases and J by 3 bases, with 7 bases between them. CDR1 and CDR2 (germline): DFQATT, SNEGSKA (reference sequence). The CDR3 is 11 amino acids. DNA of the CDR3: TGCAGTGCGCACAGGACAGATACGCAGTATTTT. It is translated as CSAHRTDTQYF.

This clonotype was seen a few times. The genes are TRBV3-1 and TRBJ2-6; TRBD2 might be the D (6 bases). Trimming cost V 0 bases and J 3 bases, with 15 bases left between them. The CDR3 is made up of 18 amino acids. Germline V gives CDR1 LGHDT, CDR2 YNNKEL (reference sequence). The CDR3 sequence is CASSQDLAGRGGANVLTF. The CDR3 nucleotides are TGTGCCAGCAGCCAAGATCTTGCGGGGCGAGGTGGGGCCAACGTCCTGACTTTC.

The V and J genes are TRBV3-1 and TRBJ1-2; D gene unclear. Between the trimmed V and J ends, which lost 4 bases and 3 bases, there was a span of 12 bases. There are 14 residues in the CDR3. Germline V lookup: CDR1 LGHDT, CDR2 YNNKEL (reference sequence). The CDR3 DNA reads as TGTGCCAGCAGCCGCCGACGGGTAGACTATGGCTACACCTTC. Amino acid sequence: CASSRRRVDYGYTF.

The chain carries TRBV20-1 and TRBJ2-4; possibly TRBD2 for D (6 bases). The CDR3 is 17 amino acids. Trimming took 0 bases from V and 0 from J, leaving 15 bases between them. CDR1 and CDR2 from the germline V gene are DFQATT and SNEGSKA (reference sequence). The DNA of the CDR3 is TGCAGTGCTAGAGATAGGGGCCCTAGCGTAGCCAAAAACATTCAGTACTTC. Translating it yields CSARDRGPSVAKNIQYF.

This clonotype was counted between two and nine times. V usage is TRBV24-1 and J usage is TRBJ2-1, with D perhaps TRBD2 (6 bases). The V end was cut by 3 bases, the J end by 4 bases, with 24 bases between. This CDR3 has 19 residues. Germline V CDR1 and CDR2: KGHDR, SFDVKD. CDR3 DNA sequence: TGTGCCACCAGTGATGCGTTTCCTCAGAAAGGAGCGGGTTACAATGAGCAGTTCTTC. Its protein product is CATSDAFPQKGAGYNEQFF.

The chain has TRBV5-1 and TRBJ2-1, with TRBD1 as a possible D gene (6 bases). With 7 bases removed from V and 6 bases from J, the gap between germline ends came to 8 bases. The CDR3 has 11 amino acids. Germline-derived CDR1 and CDR2 are SGHRS and YFSETQ. The chain's CDR3 is CASRDINEQFF. CDR3 nucleotides: TGCGCCAGCCGGGACATCAATGAGCAGTTCTTC.

This clonotype occurred many times. The germline gene is not matched at one end of the junction; a read error may be the cause. The chain recombines TRBV7-3 with TRBJ2-5; 11 bases map to TRBD2. Germline CDR1 is SGHTA and CDR2 is FQGTGA. This CDR3 is 15 amino acids long. This chain's CDR3 is CASSITSGGQETQYF. The CDR3 bases are TGTGCCAGCAGCATAACTAGCGGGGGTCAAGAGACCCAGTACTTC.

This clonotype was observed a few times. The V and J genes are TRBV20-1 and TRBJ2-6; TRBD2 matches 7 bases. V was pared by 3 bases and J by 2 bases, with 1 base of the junction left unmatched. The CDR3 is 14 residues long. CDR1 and CDR2 (germline): DFQATT, SNEGSKA (reference sequence). The CDR3 nucleotides read TGCAGTGCTAGTGGGGGGGCTGGGGCCAACGTCCTGACTTTC. Protein: CSASGGAGANVLTF.

In its sample, this clonotype was seen a few times. The genes are TRBV28 and TRBJ2-5; 9 bases are a match to TRBD2. Looked up from germline, CDR1 is MDHEN and CDR2 is SYDVKM. This CDR3 contains 14 residues. Trimming cost V 6 bases and J 2 bases; bases outside gene matches: 4. CDR3 loop: CASRPGLAQETQYF. CDR3 sequence (DNA): TGTGCCAGCAGACCGGGACTAGCTCAAGAGACCCAGTACTTC.

The chain employs TRBV20-1 and TRBJ2-2; TRBD2 might be the D (6 bases). In germline, CDR1 is DFQATT, CDR2 SNEGSKA (reference sequence). There are 14 residues in the CDR3. The V gene lost 4 bases and the J gene lost 1 base, with 10 bases spanning the gap. This chain's CDR3 is CSANARGNTGELFF. The CDR3 nucleotides are TGCAGTGCTAATGCGCGGGGGAACACCGGGGAGCTGTTTTTT.

The chain employs TRBV11-2 and TRBJ2-1; 8 bases fit TRBD2. Germline V gives CDR1 SGHAT, CDR2 FQNNGV. V was clipped by 5 bases and J by 5 bases; unmatched bases: 8. The CDR3 sequence is 15 residues long. The CDR3 DNA is TGTGCCAGCAGCCGCGACGGGAGGGATGACAATGAGCAGTTCTTC. Its translation: CASSRDGRDDNEQFF. Supplemented by reference TRBV11-2 and TRBJ2-1, the full variable domain reads EAGVAQSPRYKIIEKRQSVAFWCNPISGHATLYWYQQILGQGPKLLIQFQNNGVVDDSQLPKDRFSAERLKGVDSTLKIQPAKLEDSAVYLCASSRDGRDDNEQFFGPGTRLTVL.

This clonotype was seen a few times. This sequence joins TRBV6-6 and TRBJ2-3; D is undetermined. V lost 6 bases to trimming and J lost 0 bases, with 10 bases between them. CDR3 size: 14 residues. Germline V gives CDR1 MNHNY, CDR2 SVGAGI (reference sequence). CDR3 coding DNA: TGTGCCAGCAGACTGACGGTCAGCACAGATACGCAGTATTTT. This encodes CASRLTVSTDTQYF.

The chain combines TRBV5-1 with TRBJ2-1; D gene uncertain. In germline, CDR1 is SGHRS, CDR2 YFSETQ. The CDR3 runs 15 residues. V was shortened by 2 bases and J by 4 bases, with 13 bases between the two germline ends. The CDR3 region is CASSLEGNRYNEQFF. In DNA, the CDR3 is TGCGCCAGCAGCTTAGAAGGAAACCGTTACAATGAGCAGTTCTTC.

The chain combines TRBV13 with TRBJ2-1, with a tentative D call TRBD1 (6 bases). From germline, CDR1 is PRHDT and CDR2 FYEKMQ (reference sequence). There are 13 residues in the CDR3. V lost 3 bases to trimming and J lost 13 bases, with 16 bases between them. CDR3 sequence reads: CASSFEQGADQFF. The DNA for the CDR3 is TGTGCCAGCAGCTTCGAACAGGGTGCGGATCAGTTCTTC.

This clonotype was picked up many times. The V and J genes are TRBV10-3 and TRBJ2-5, with 14 bases aligning to TRBD2. V gave up 5 bases and J gave up 3 bases; unmatched junction bases: 8. This CDR3 has 17 amino acids. Germline loops: CDR1 ENHRY, CDR2 SYGVKD. The CDR3 DNA follows: TGTGCCATCAGTCCTGGAGGGGGACTAGCGGGGGAAGAGACCCAGTACTTC. It yields the protein CAISPGGGLAGEETQYF.

The CDR3 DNA is TGCAGTGCAGATGACAGGGGGCTCGTCACTGAAGCTTTCTTT. The encoded protein is CSADDRGLVTEAFF. This chain links TRBV20-1 with TRBJ1-1; 10 nucleotides line up with TRBD1. Trimming removed 6 bases from V and 4 bases from J; junction bases left unmatched: 8. The germline V gene has CDR1 DFQATT and CDR2 SNEGSKA (reference sequence). The CDR3 is 14 residues long.

This clonotype was counted many times. The chain links TRBV27 to TRBJ1-2; the match to TRBD1 covers 8 bases. The CDR3 runs 15 residues. The V gene end was trimmed by 2 bases and the J gene end by 6 bases; junction bases not matched to a gene: 8. Germline V gene lookup returns CDR1 MNHEY and CDR2 SMNVEV (reference sequence). CDR3 sequence: CASSLTLSGGDGYTF. CDR3 coding DNA: TGTGCCAGCAGTTTAACCCTTTCAGGGGGCGATGGCTACACCTTC.

This clonotype was observed many times. The chain couples TRBV7-2 to TRBJ2-7; D ambiguous. Per germline, CDR1 SGHTA and CDR2 FQGNSA. V was pared by 0 bases and J by 4 bases, with 4 bases between. This CDR3 is built from 12 residues. The CDR3 here is CASSLAYYEQYF. In nucleotides, the CDR3 is TGTGCCAGCAGCTTAGCGTATTACGAGCAGTACTTC.

This clonotype turned up a few times. The chain uses TRBV20-1 and TRBJ2-7; 14 nucleotides align to TRBD2. With V trimmed by 5 bases and J by 3 bases, 6 bases remained unmatched. This CDR3 is built from 15 residues. Germline V gene lookup returns CDR1 DFQATT and CDR2 SNEGSKA (reference sequence). In nucleotides, the CDR3 is TGCAGTGCTTCGCACGGGACTAGCGGGAGCTACGAGCAGTACTTC. This gives the protein CSASHGTSGSYEQYF.